This note documents a single T cell receptor (beta chain) sequence. Its specificity is not known. This sample is drawn from a study of cytotoxic CD8 clonotypes in ibrutinib-treated CLL. Sequenced by immunoSEQ multiplex PCR; TCRdb stores in-frame clones only, minus some. The sample yields hundreds of thousands of clones, approximately 75% seen once. The trim removed 4 bases at V and 0 bases at J, leaving 1 base unmatched. The CDR3 consists of 14 residues. The germline gives CDR1 SGHRS, CDR2 YFSETQ. The study, taken as a whole, reports: Public clonotypes (which were uncommon) either contracted or remained stable on treatment. A rise in clonality was seen at ibrutinib response, and a fall back toward baseline was seen at progression.

This chain links TRBV5-1 with TRBJ1-1; 9 bases fit TRBD1. The sequencing used PBMCs, collected after 12 months of ibrutinib treatment. The sequence derives from a human donor with chronic lymphocytic leukemia. CDR3 region: CASSGQGLNTEAFF. DNA of the CDR3: TGCGCCAGCAGCGGACAGGGGCTGAACACTGAAGCTTTCTTT.